This entry describes one T cell receptor (beta chain). The data are from a study of shared clonotypes between healthy human individuals. Naive CD8 cells lacked CD45RO, underwent positive selection for CCR7 and left out terminally differentiated effector memory CD45RA+ cells. TCRdb's copy holds only in-frame clones and misses some; the assay was immunoSEQ multiplex PCR. The sample comprises about 820,000 clones, over 90% of which are singletons, and around 24% rests with the top ten. V was clipped by 0 bases and J by 8 bases, with 6 bases between them. Per the germline V gene, CDR1 is SGHRS and CDR2 is YFSETQ. The CDR3 runs to 12 residues.

This receptor was identified in a man under 40 in good health. The sequenced sample was naive CD8+ T cells sorted from blood. The V and J genes are TRBV5-1 and TRBJ2-1; D unresolved. Here the CDR3 DNA reads TGCGCCAGCAGCTTGGAGGTTGATGAGCAGTTCTTC. Translation: CASSLEVDEQFF.